Listed below are T cell receptor beta chains from one sample, sequenced in a study of blood T cell repertoires in COVID-19. Clones were sequenced by immunoSEQ multiplex PCR, and TCRdb holds only the in-frame ones, with some missing. This sample carries around 200,000 clones, around 85% of them seen once, and the ten largest clones take 11%. The sequenced material came from peripheral blood. These receptors were obtained from a woman aged 55-75 years with COVID-19, enrolled during active disease. CDR3s include the opening cysteine and the closing phenylalanine or tryptophan. The D gene is left open where the match is weak. Some rows mark clone size as missing; the rest say once, few, many or name a class of expanded clone.

J: TRBJ2-7
size: .
D: TRBD1
V: TRBV4-1
DNA: TGCGCCAGCAGCCTCACGGACAGGCCTTTCTACGAGCAGTACTTC
CDR3: CASSLTDRPFYEQYF

J: TRBJ2-1
size: once
D: TRBD2
V: TRBV5-6
DNA: TGTGCCAGCAGCGTAGGGACTAGCGGGAGTTACAATGAGCAGTTCTTC
CDR3: CASSVGTSGSYNEQFF

J: TRBJ2-7
size: .
D: .
V: TRBV3-1/TRBV3-2
DNA: TGTGCCAGCAGCCGGGACTTCGACGAGCAGTACTTC
CDR3: CASSRDFDEQYF

J: TRBJ2-5
size: .
D: TRBD1
V: TRBV11-3
DNA: TGTGCCAGCAGCACCTCGACAGGGCTAGGAGAGACCCAGTACTTC
CDR3: CASSTSTGLGETQYF

J: TRBJ2-7
size: .
D: TRBD2
V: TRBV6-2/TRBV6-3
DNA: TGTGCCAGCAGTTTCCGGACTAGCGGGAGTCGCTACGAGCAGTACTTC
CDR3: CASSFRTSGSRYEQYF

J: TRBJ1-1
size: .
D: .
V: TRBV7-2
DNA: TGTGCCAGCAGCCCCTCCGGTACAGGGAACACTGAAGCTTTCTTT
CDR3: CASSPSGTGNTEAFF

J: TRBJ1-3
size: .
D: .
V: TRBV19
DNA: TGTGCCAGTAGTATAGTTCCTGCGGGATCTAGGAAGAACACCATATATTTT
CDR3: CASSIVPAGSRKNTIYF

J: TRBJ2-1
size: .
D: .
V: TRBV6-5
DNA: TGTGCCAGCACTCCCCGCATGGGGGGCTACAATGAGCAGTTCTTC
CDR3: CASTPRMGGYNEQFF

J: TRBJ1-2
size: few
D: .
V: TRBV7-2
DNA: TGTGCCAGCAGCCCGCAGGGGAGCTATGGCTACACCTTC
CDR3: CASSPQGSYGYTF

J: TRBJ1-3
size: .
D: .
V: TRBV3-1/TRBV3-2
DNA: TGTGCCAGCAGCCAAGGTGGCGGGGGAAACACCATATATTTT
CDR3: CASSQGGGGNTIYF

J: TRBJ2-1
size: .
D: TRBD2
V: TRBV24-1
DNA: TGTGCCACCTCCCATCGTTGGACTAGCGGGACAGGCTCCTACAATGAGCAGTTCTTC
CDR3: CATSHRWTSGTGSYNEQFF

J: TRBJ2-2
size: .
D: TRBD1
V: TRBV5-1
DNA: TGCGCCAGCAGCTCCGCAGGGGGCGACACCGGGGAGCTGTTTTTT
CDR3: CASSSAGGDTGELFF

J: TRBJ1-1
size: .
D: TRBD1
V: TRBV7-9
DNA: TGTGCCAGCAGCGGCCTGACAGGGTACACTGAAGCTTTCTTT
CDR3: CASSGLTGYTEAFF

J: TRBJ2-7
size: .
D: .
V: TRBV24-1
DNA: TGTGCCACCAGTGATACAGCCTCCTACAACAGCGAGCAGTACTTC
CDR3: CATSDTASYNSEQYF

J: TRBJ2-3
size: once
D: .
V: TRBV7-9
DNA: TGTGCCAGTAGACTAGATACCATTGATACGCAGTATTTT
CDR3: CASRLDTIDTQYF

J: TRBJ2-1
size: .
D: .
V: TRBV19
DNA: TGTGCCAGTAGTGGTTCAGGCAGGGCCTACAATGAGCAGTTCTTC
CDR3: CASSGSGRAYNEQFF

J: TRBJ1-2
size: .
D: .
V: TRBV10-3
DNA: TGTGCCATCAGCCCCGACAGAAACTATGGCTACACCTTC
CDR3: CAISPDRNYGYTF

J: TRBJ1-6
size: .
D: .
V: TRBV6-1
DNA: TGTGCCAGCAGTGAACGAACGCTAGGCCCGAATTCACCCCTCCACTTT
CDR3: CASSERTLGPNSPLHF

J: TRBJ2-7
size: once
D: .
V: TRBV4-1
DNA: TGCGCCAGCAGCCAACAGGATTTATCCTACGAGCAGTACTTC
CDR3: CASSQQDLSYEQYF

J: TRBJ2-7
size: few
D: .
V: TRBV29-1
DNA: TGCAGCGTGACAGAAGGAACCTACGAGCAGTACTTC
CDR3: CSVTEGTYEQYF

J: TRBJ1-2
size: .
D: TRBD1
V: TRBV9
DNA: TGTGCCAGCAGCGTAAATACAGGGGTGGATGGCTACACCTTC
CDR3: CASSVNTGVDGYTF

J: TRBJ2-5
size: .
D: .
V: TRBV5-1
DNA: TGCGCCAGCAGCCGAACCGGGACACCTAAGGGAGAGACCCAGTACTTC
CDR3: CASSRTGTPKGETQYF

J: TRBJ2-3
size: once
D: .
V: TRBV24-1
DNA: TGTGCCACCAGTGATCCCTCAGGGGTGGATACGCAGTATTTT
CDR3: CATSDPSGVDTQYF

J: TRBJ1-2
size: once
D: .
V: TRBV24-1
DNA: TGTGCCACCAGTGTAACGGCCTCGGGTGGCTACACCTTC
CDR3: CATSVTASGGYTF

J: TRBJ2-5
size: .
D: .
V: TRBV7-2
DNA: TGTGCCAGCACCCCCCGGGGCAGGGGCGTCCAAGAGACCCAGTACTTC
CDR3: CASTPRGRGVQETQYF

J: TRBJ2-7
size: few
D: TRBD2
V: TRBV19
DNA: TGTGCCAGTAGTGCCGTGGCGGGGGCCTACGAGCAGTACTTC
CDR3: CASSAVAGAYEQYF

J: TRBJ2-7
size: once
D: TRBD2
V: TRBV7-2
DNA: TGTGCCAGCAGCCCTCAGGGAGGGAACTACGAGCAGTACTTC
CDR3: CASSPQGGNYEQYF

J: TRBJ1-1
size: .
D: TRBD1
V: TRBV6-6
DNA: TGTGCCAGCAGTTACGCAGGGGGCACTGAAGCTTTCTTT
CDR3: CASSYAGGTEAFF

J: TRBJ1-6
size: once
D: .
V: TRBV7-6
DNA: TGTGCCAGCAGCTTAGGAAGTACCGGAGGCTCACCCCTCCACTTT
CDR3: CASSLGSTGGSPLHF

J: TRBJ2-1
size: .
D: .
V: TRBV14
DNA: TGTGCCAGCAGCCCATTAGGAGGGACAGCTATCTACAATGAGCAGTTCTTC
CDR3: CASSPLGGTAIYNEQFF

J: TRBJ2-5
size: .
D: TRBD1
V: TRBV18
DNA: TGTGCCAGCTCACTGTCAGGGGGAGAGACCCAGTACTTC
CDR3: CASSLSGGETQYF

J: TRBJ1-5
size: .
D: TRBD1
V: TRBV7-9
DNA: TGTGCCAGCAGCAGGACAGGGGACGGCAATCAGCCCCAGCATTTT
CDR3: CASSRTGDGNQPQHF

J: TRBJ1-2
size: .
D: .
V: TRBV27
DNA: TGTGCCAGCAGTTTATCCGCGGCGCCGGTTGGCTACACCTTC
CDR3: CASSLSAAPVGYTF

J: TRBJ1-2
size: .
D: .
V: TRBV4-1
DNA: TGCGCCAGCAGCCGCCTCGGAGAAACCAAACCCAATTATGGCTACACCTTC
CDR3: CASSRLGETKPNYGYTF

J: TRBJ2-3
size: .
D: .
V: TRBV10-3
DNA: TGTGCCATCAGTGATGGGTGGACAGGCACAGATACGCAGTATTTT
CDR3: CAISDGWTGTDTQYF

J: TRBJ2-7
size: .
D: .
V: TRBV24-1
DNA: TGTGCCACCAGTGAGTCAGGATACGAGCAGTACTTC
CDR3: CATSESGYEQYF

J: TRBJ2-3
size: .
D: .
V: TRBV7-2
DNA: TGTGCCAGCAGCTTAGGGCGGAGGAGCACAGATACGCAGTATTTT
CDR3: CASSLGRRSTDTQYF

J: TRBJ2-7
size: few
D: .
V: TRBV20-1
DNA: TGCAGTGCTACTGAATTACTTTTAGCGTACCCCTACGAGCAGTACTTC
CDR3: CSATELLLAYPYEQYF

J: TRBJ2-3
size: .
D: .
V: TRBV10-1
DNA: TGCGCCAGCAGTGAGTTCGGGACTTTTTCCGGGGCAGATACGCAGTATTTT
CDR3: CASSEFGTFSGADTQYF

J: TRBJ2-1
size: .
D: TRBD2
V: TRBV2
DNA: TGTGCCAGCAGTCGTGGGAGGGGAAAATTAGAGCAGTTCTTC
CDR3: CASSRGRGKLEQFF